One and the same sample provided the 21 T cell receptor beta chains below, sequenced in a study of blood T cell repertoires in COVID-19. Assay used: immunoSEQ multiplex PCR; TCRdb lists only in-frame clones, some missing. The table has approximately 200,000 clones, around 90% seen once. Input material: PBMCs or T cells enriched from blood (not recorded which). The receptors here all came from a woman aged 25-40 years who had recovered from COVID-19.

The CDR3 here is CAWSGGTGGYTF. The CDR3, as DNA: TGTGCCTGGAGTGGAGGGACAGGCGGCTACACCTTC. The chain is built from TRBV30 and TRBJ1-2, with 8 bases that match TRBD1. The junction had 3 bases not matched to a gene; V was cut back by 1 base and J by 8 bases. This CDR3 region has 12 residues. Germline V lookup: CDR1 GTSNPN, CDR2 SVGIG (reference sequence).

This clone was found many times. This sequence joins TRBV3-1 (or the pseudogene TRBV3-2) and TRBJ2-7; 7 bases align to TRBD2. The V and J ends lost 1 base and 9 bases, in that order; junction bases with no gene match: 12. Germline CDR1 is LGHDT and CDR2 is YNNKEL (reference sequence). The CDR3 runs 15 residues. CDR3 sequence: CASSQAGERGLVQYF. For the CDR3, the DNA is TGTGCCAGCAGCCAAGCGGGGGAGCGGGGTTTAGTGCAGTACTTC.

This clone has a single count. The chain combines TRBV10-3 with TRBJ2-3, with 10 bases aligning to TRBD2. With 10 bases clipped from V and 1 base from J, the junction kept 5 bases outside the gene matches. The CDR3 consists of 14 residues. CDR1 and CDR2 (germline): ENHRY, SYGVKD. For the CDR3, the DNA is TGTGCCACTATGAGCGGGAGGGGCACAGATACGCAGTATTTT. As protein: CATMSGRGTDTQYF.

This chain joins TRBV28 and TRBJ1-2; 9 bases match TRBD1. V shed 5 bases, J shed 8 bases, and the junction held 9 bases outside the gene matches. CDR1 is MDHEN, CDR2 SYDVKM, per germline. CDR3 size: 14 residues. The CDR3 is CASSITGGAEGYTF. CDR3 nucleotides: TGTGCCAGCAGTATTACAGGGGGCGCTGAGGGCTACACCTTC.

The chain links TRBV27 to TRBJ1-6, with 7 bases that match TRBD1. The ends lost 3 bases at V and 0 bases at J; junction bases unmatched: 11. The CDR3 consists of 19 residues. Germline V gene sequence: CDR1 MNHEY, CDR2 SMNVEV (reference sequence). CDR3 protein: CASSFRIDRVSSYNSPLHF. In DNA form, the CDR3 reads TGTGCCAGCAGTTTTCGGATCGACAGGGTCAGCTCCTATAATTCACCCCTCCACTTT.

V and J are TRBV12-3 or TRBV12-4 and TRBJ1-4; no clear D. Trimming took 4 bases from V and 6 from J, leaving 6 bases between them. The CDR3 is 12 amino acids. The CDR3 DNA sequence: TGTGCCAGCAGTTCCGGGGATGAAAAACTGTTTTTT. Translation gives CASSSGDEKLFF.

The chain joins TRBV27 to TRBJ1-6; no firm D call. The V gene lost 5 bases and the J gene lost 8 bases, with 13 bases spanning the gap. Germline V gene data show CDR1 as MNHEY and CDR2 as SMNVEV (reference sequence). This CDR3 comprises 14 residues. The CDR3 coding sequence is TGTGCCAGCAGTCCCGGGTCGAATTATTCACCCCTCCACTTT. This sequence encodes CASSPGSNYSPLHF.

The chain carries TRBV2 and TRBJ1-3; a possible D gene is TRBD1 (6 bases). Germline V gene sequence: CDR1 SNHLY, CDR2 FYNNEI. Trimming took off 7 bases at V and 5 bases at J, with 12 bases between the two ends. The CDR3 consists of 13 residues. The CDR3 nucleotides read TGTGCCAGCACACGGACAGCACGAAACACCATATATTTT. It codes for CASTRTARNTIYF.

J is TRBJ2-6 and V is TRBV6-5; possibly TRBD1 for D (5 bases). Deletions cut 11 bases from V and 3 bases from J, with 14 bases between. The germline CDR1 and CDR2 sequences are MNHEY and SVGAGI. The CDR3 loop spans 14 amino acids. CDR3 nucleotide sequence: TGTGCCGTTCGGACAAGTGGTGGGGCCAACGTCCTGACTTTC. Its protein product is CAVRTSGGANVLTF.

The J gene is TRBJ1-4, the V gene TRBV4-1, with D possibly being TRBD1 (6 bases). The germline gives CDR1 MGHRA, CDR2 YSYEKL. With 4 bases removed from V and 5 bases from J, the gap between germline ends came to 17 bases. There are 16 residues in the CDR3. The CDR3 DNA is TGCGCCAGCAGCCCTTTACACAGGGTGGGGAATGAAAAACTGTTTTTT. Translated: CASSPLHRVGNEKLFF.

The rearrangement joins TRBV11-2 to TRBJ2-3; 9 bases map to TRBD2. CDR1 and CDR2 from the germline V gene are SGHAT and FQNNGV. The CDR3 is made up of 15 amino acids. J gave up 6 bases and V 4 bases, and 8 bases lay outside the gene matches. The CDR3 DNA sequence: TGTGCCAGCAGCTCAAGACTAGCGGAGTGGGATACGCAGTATTTT. It is translated as CASSSRLAEWDTQYF. Supplemented by reference TRBV11-2 and TRBJ2-3, the full variable domain reads EAGVAQSPRYKIIEKRQSVAFWCNPISGHATLYWYQQILGQGPKLLIQFQNNGVVDDSQLPKDRFSAERLKGVDSTLKIQPAKLEDSAVYLCASSSRLAEWDTQYFGPGTRLTVL.

The chain joins TRBV21-1 to TRBJ1-2; the table's D call of TRBD1 was not tested on the DNA. TRBV21-1 is an annotated pseudogene. The CDR3 runs to 13 residues. The CDR3 sequence: CASSKNPVYGYTF. CDR3 nucleotide sequence: TGTGCCAGCAGCAAAAACCCAGTATATGGCTACACCTTC.

The V gene is TRBV25-1, the J gene TRBJ1-2; 8 nucleotides line up with TRBD1. Germline CDR1 MGHDK, CDR2 SYGVNS. V gave up 6 bases and J gave up 0 bases; unmatched junction bases: 3. The CDR3 is 14 amino acids. CDR3 in DNA: TGTGCCAGCAGAGACAGGGGCGCTAACTATGGCTACACCTTC. Amino acid sequence: CASRDRGANYGYTF.

The rearrangement links TRBV18 to TRBJ2-3; D may be TRBD2 (6 bases). Germline V lookup: CDR1 KGHSH, CDR2 LQKENI. CDR3 length equals 16 residues. V lost 3 bases, J lost 4 bases, and 17 bases lay in between. CDR3 in amino acids: CASSPGTQGASDTQYF. As DNA, the CDR3 is TGTGCCAGCTCACCCGGGACTCAGGGAGCGTCAGATACGCAGTATTTT.

This rearrangement joins TRBV27 to TRBJ1-1; no definite D call. V lost 3 bases to trimming and J lost 4 bases, with 12 bases between them. The CDR3 is 14 amino acids. CDR1 is MNHEY, CDR2 SMNVEV, per germline (reference sequence). In nucleotides, the CDR3 is TGTGCCAGCAGTTTCCTCCGGGAATTCACTGAAGCTTTCTTT. Its protein product is CASSFLREFTEAFF.

The rearrangement uses TRBV6-1 and TRBJ2-7, with 9 nucleotides matching TRBD1. This CDR3 spans 12 amino acids. The V gene end was trimmed by 7 bases and the J gene end by 6 bases; junction bases not matched to a gene: 4. CDR1 is MNHNS and CDR2 is SASEGT in the germline V gene. In nucleotides, the CDR3 is TGTGCCAGCACCGACAGGGGGAGCGAGCAGTACTTC. Protein product: CASTDRGSEQYF.

V and J are TRBV9 and TRBJ1-2; 9 nucleotides line up with TRBD1. J was trimmed by 13 bases and V by 0 bases; bases with no gene match: 10. Germline V gene data show CDR1 as SGDLS and CDR2 as YYNGEE. This CDR3 has 14 amino acids. This chain's CDR3 is CASSVDQGQGPFTF. The CDR3, as DNA: TGTGCCAGCAGCGTAGACCAGGGACAGGGTCCTTTCACCTTC.

This chain joins TRBV10-2 and TRBJ2-2, with TRBD2 matching over 9 bases. The V and J ends lost 6 bases and 1 base, in that order; junction bases with no gene match: 6. Germline CDR1 WSHSY, CDR2 SAAADI. This CDR3 is built from 16 residues. The CDR3 DNA reads TGCGCCAGCAGACCCTCAGCGGGGGGGAACACCGGGGAGCTGTTTTTT. It codes for CASRPSAGGNTGELFF.

This chain connects TRBV5-4 to TRBJ1-3, with 8 bases lining up with TRBD1. The CDR3 length is 15 residues. The germline V gene encodes CDR1 SGHNT and CDR2 YYREEE (reference sequence). The V gene end was trimmed by 0 bases and the J gene end by 2 bases; junction bases not matched to a gene: 1. DNA for the CDR3: TGTGCCAGCAGCTTGGACAGGGGGACTGGAAACACCATATATTTT. Protein: CASSLDRGTGNTIYF.

The chain links TRBV9 to TRBJ2-1, with TRBD2 matching over 7 bases. V shed 7 bases and J 6 bases; nucleotides not matched to a gene: 7. The CDR3 is 13 residues long. Germline-derived CDR1 and CDR2 are SGDLS and YYNGEE. This chain's CDR3 is CASGLAETNEQFF. The CDR3 region has the DNA TGTGCCAGCGGCCTAGCGGAGACCAATGAGCAGTTCTTC.

The chain carries TRBV19 and TRBJ1-2; TRBD1 matches 7 bases. Germline CDR1 and CDR2: LNHDA and SQIVND (reference sequence). The V segment lost 3 bases and the J segment 4 bases; nucleotides outside the gene matches: 8. The CDR3 loop spans 15 amino acids. CDR3 DNA sequence: TGTGCCAGTAGTATGGGGAGACAGGGTGCCTATGGCTACACCTTC. This sequence encodes CASSMGRQGAYGYTF.